The 3 T cell receptor beta chains in this list originate from one sample, sequenced in a study of cytomegalovirus exposure and HLA in healthy donors. Both 60 Vbeta primers and 13 Jbeta primers went into the PCR. This table comes from immunoSEQ multiplex PCR, and its TCRdb copy is limited to in-frame clones, with some not included. Of under 110,000 clones listed, 65% to 80% are singletons. The sequenced material came from PBMCs. The origin of the receptors is a male donor in good health and CMV-seropositive.

This clone showed up just a few times. V is TRBV2 and J is TRBJ2-2, with 12 bases fitting TRBD2. CDR3 size: 15 residues. Germline V lookup: CDR1 SNHLY, CDR2 FYNNEI. V lost 10 bases to trimming and J lost 2 bases; unmatched junction nucleotides: 5. Written as DNA, the CDR3 is TGTGCCACCCAGGGACTAGCGGGTAACACCGGGGAGCTGTTTTTT. It specifies CATQGLAGNTGELFF.

The CDR3 DNA reads as TGTGCCAGCAGTGATCGCCTCGGGTCGCCGACCTCTGGAAACACCATATATTTT. Amino acid sequence: CASSDRLGSPTSGNTIYF. The V and J genes are TRBV6-1 and TRBJ1-3; no definite D call. The germline V gene has CDR1 MNHNS and CDR2 SASEGT. V was cut by 3 bases and J by 0 bases, with 18 bases left in between. The CDR3 is made up of 18 amino acids.

The chain combines TRBV5-1 with TRBJ2-2; 8 nucleotides match TRBD2. V shed 4 bases and J 7 bases; nucleotides not matched to a gene: 12. There are 16 residues in the CDR3. CDR1 SGHRS and CDR2 YFSETQ come from the germline V gene. CDR3 DNA sequence: TGCGCCAGCAGCCCCCGAAGCAACGGGAGGGTCGGGGAGCTGTTTTTT. Protein sequence: CASSPRSNGRVGELFF.